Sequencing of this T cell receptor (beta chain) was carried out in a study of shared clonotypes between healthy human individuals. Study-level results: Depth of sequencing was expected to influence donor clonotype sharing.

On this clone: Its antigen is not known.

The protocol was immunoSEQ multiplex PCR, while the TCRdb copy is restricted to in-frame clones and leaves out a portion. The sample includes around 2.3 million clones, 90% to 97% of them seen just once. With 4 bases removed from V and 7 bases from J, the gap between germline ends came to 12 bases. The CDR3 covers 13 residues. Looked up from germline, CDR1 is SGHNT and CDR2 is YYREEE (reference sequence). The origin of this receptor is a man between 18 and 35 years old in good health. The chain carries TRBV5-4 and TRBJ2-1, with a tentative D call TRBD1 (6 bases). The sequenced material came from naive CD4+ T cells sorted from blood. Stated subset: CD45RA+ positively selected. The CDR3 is CASSILDRNEQFF. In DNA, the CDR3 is TGTGCCAGCAGCATACTGGACAGAAATGAGCAGTTCTTC.